Below, 5 T cell receptor beta chains from the same sample are listed, as sequenced in a study of T cells after yellow fever vaccination. TCRdb reprocessed the 5' RACE reads with MiXCR, giving one entry per CDR3 protein. The repertoire holds under 400 distinct CDR3 sequences, with 45% to 55% as singletons. This specimen was PBMCs, either bulk or a sorted T-cell subset (CD4+, CD8+, memory, or dextramer-sorted; not recorded which), taken on the day of the first yellow fever vaccination. These receptors were taken from a man aged 18 to 29 who received the YFV17D yellow fever vaccine.

The chain combines TRBV5-1 with TRBJ1-1; D unresolved. V shed 1 base and J shed 5 bases, with 9 bases lying between them. Germline lookup yields CDR1 SGHRS and CDR2 YFSETQ. This CDR3 is 13 amino acids long. In DNA form, the CDR3 reads TGCGCCAGCAGCTTGCGGTCTGGTACTGAAGCTTTCTTT. This translates into CASSLRSGTEAFF.

The chain employs TRBV6-5 and TRBJ2-1; no firm D call. The CDR3 consists of 15 residues. Germline CDR1 and CDR2: MNHEY and SVGAGI. Trimming took 1 base from V and 0 from J, leaving 7 bases between them. The CDR3 loop is CASSYFGSSYNEQFF. CDR3 in DNA: TGTGCCAGCAGTTACTTTGGCAGCTCCTACAATGAGCAGTTCTTC.

This chain joins TRBV4-1 and TRBJ2-3; D remains ambiguous. V was trimmed by 1 base and J by 4 bases, leaving 9 bases between them. Germline V gene data show CDR1 as MGHRA and CDR2 as YSYEKL. CDR3 length equals 14 residues. The CDR3 sequence: CASSQVGLPDTQYF. The CDR3 DNA is TGCGCCAGCAGCCAAGTTGGGCTTCCAGATACGCAGTATTTT.

V and J are TRBV15 and TRBJ2-2; D is ambiguous. Germline values: CDR1 LNHNV, CDR2 YYDKDF (reference sequence). The CDR3 length is 13 residues. Trimming cost V 5 bases and J 5 bases, with 9 bases left between them. CDR3 sequence: CATSPRSTGELFF. The CDR3 region has the DNA TGTGCCACCAGCCCCCGGTCGACCGGGGAGCTGTTTTTT.

This sequence joins TRBV7-6 and TRBJ2-3; no definite D call. The CDR3 sequence is 12 residues long. Trimming took 1 base from V and 6 from J, leaving 5 bases between them. From germline, CDR1 is SGHVS and CDR2 FNYEAQ. CDR3 in amino acids: CASSLVSDTQYF. CDR3 nucleotides: TGTGCCAGCAGCTTAGTATCCGATACGCAGTATTTT.